This passage covers 24 T cell receptor beta chains from one sample sequenced in a study of shared clonotypes between healthy human individuals. Generated by immunoSEQ multiplex PCR, the TCRdb table keeps only in-frame clones and is missing some. Of approximately 320,000 clones in the sample, around 86% were seen once. The sequenced sample was memory CD8+ T cells sorted from blood. Subset described: CD45RO+ cells pooled with CCR7-negative TemRA cells. The receptors shown here come from a young man in good health.

The CDR3 DNA reads TGTGCCAGTAGTATCGCACCGACCTACGAGCAGTACTTC. Protein: CASSIAPTYEQYF. This chain joins TRBV19 and TRBJ2-7; D is uncertain. The length of the CDR3 is 13 residues. V lost 3 bases, J lost 2 bases, and 8 bases lay in between. Looked up from germline, CDR1 is LNHDA and CDR2 is SQIVND (reference sequence).

This clone was seen a single time. The chain joins TRBV6-5 to TRBJ2-5; TRBD1 agrees at 7 bases. CDR3 length: 15 amino acids. Per germline, CDR1 MNHEY and CDR2 SVGAGI. V was clipped by 4 bases and J by 4 bases; unmatched bases: 9. CDR3 region: CASSWDSPGVETQYF. The CDR3 DNA follows: TGTGCCAGCAGTTGGGACAGCCCAGGGGTAGAGACCCAGTACTTC.

The chain uses TRBV2 and TRBJ2-1; 13 bases line up with TRBD2. J gave up 3 bases and V 6 bases, and 5 bases lay outside the gene matches. CDR1 and CDR2 (germline): SNHLY, FYNNEI. The CDR3 totals 16 residues. The CDR3 sequence is CASSHGLAGVYNEQFF. Here the CDR3 DNA reads TGTGCCAGCAGCCACGGACTAGCGGGGGTCTACAATGAGCAGTTCTTC.

The chain couples TRBV4-1 to TRBJ1-2, with 12 positions matching TRBD1. The ends lost 4 bases at V and 1 base at J; junction bases unmatched: 7. The CDR3 covers 17 residues. The germline V gene has CDR1 MGHRA and CDR2 YSYEKL. CDR3 in amino acids: CASSPGTGGRGNYGYTF. DNA of the CDR3: TGCGCCAGCAGCCCGGGGACAGGGGGCCGAGGTAACTATGGCTACACCTTC.

J is TRBJ2-1 and V is TRBV25-1, with D uncertain. The CDR3 consists of 15 residues. The germline V and J ends were trimmed by 3 bases and 6 bases, with 15 bases remaining between them. The germline CDR1 and CDR2 sequences are MGHDK and SYGVNS. Here the CDR3 reads CASSDLMTGGNEQFF. CDR3 bases: TGTGCCAGCAGTGATTTGATGACTGGTGGCAATGAGCAGTTCTTC.

The V and J genes are TRBV13 and TRBJ1-2; 7 bases agree with TRBD1. V lost 3 bases to trimming and J lost 8 bases; unmatched junction nucleotides: 15. CDR3 length: 16 residues. Germline V gene sequence: CDR1 PRHDT, CDR2 FYEKMQ (reference sequence). The CDR3 region has the DNA TGTGCCAGCAGCTTGGAACCTTGGACAGGCCCGGGGGGCTACACCTTC. This codes for CASSLEPWTGPGGYTF.

The chain uses TRBV5-1 and TRBJ2-7; D unresolved. The germline V and J ends were trimmed by 3 bases and 0 bases, with 10 bases remaining between them. The germline V gene encodes CDR1 SGHRS and CDR2 YFSETQ. The CDR3 is 14 residues long. CDR3 region: CASSYRLNSYEQYF. DNA for the CDR3: TGCGCCAGCAGCTATCGACTCAACTCCTACGAGCAGTACTTC.

This clone was seen once. The chain recombines TRBV13 with TRBJ1-2; D ambiguous. Trimming took 5 bases from V and 5 from J, leaving 9 bases between them. The CDR3 spans 12 residues. CDR1 PRHDT and CDR2 FYEKMQ come from the germline V gene (reference sequence). The CDR3 loop reads CASSLEQYGYTF. The CDR3 DNA is TGTGCCAGCAGCCTCGAGCAGTATGGCTACACCTTC.

This clone came up once. The junction does not match germline at one end; this may be a read error. This chain connects TRBV7-7 to TRBJ1-5; weak D call: TRBD1 (6 bases). This CDR3 comprises 16 residues. Germline V gives CDR1 SSHAT, CDR2 FNYEAQ (reference sequence). CDR3 region: CASSPRDTRSHQPQHF. The DNA for the CDR3 is TGTGCTAGCAGCCCCCGGGACACTAGGTCCCATCAGCCCCAGCATTTT.

J is TRBJ2-7 and V is TRBV5-4; D is perhaps TRBD2 (6 bases). The V and J ends lost 0 bases and 7 bases respectively, with 14 bases between them. Germline CDR1 reads SGHNT; CDR2 reads YYREEE (reference sequence). The CDR3 is 14 residues long. This CDR3 is CASSLGSGLREQYF. CDR3 DNA: TGTGCCAGCAGCTTGGGCAGTGGACTACGGGAGCAGTACTTC.

This clone showed up many times. The gene calls are TRBV10-1 and TRBJ2-5, with no clear D. CDR1 and CDR2 from the germline V gene are WNHNN and SYGVQD (reference sequence). This CDR3 comprises 14 residues. The germline V and J ends were trimmed by 0 bases and 3 bases, with 8 bases remaining between them. CDR3 residues: CASSESTSKETQYF. CDR3 coding DNA: TGCGCCAGCAGTGAGTCGACAAGTAAAGAGACCCAGTACTTC.

The V call is TRBV9, the J call TRBJ2-1; no definite D call. The V end was cut by 3 bases, the J end by 2 bases, with 12 bases between. The CDR3 extends over 15 amino acids. In germline, CDR1 is SGDLS, CDR2 YYNGEE. This chain's CDR3 is CASSALDGAYNEQFF. As DNA, the CDR3 is TGTGCCAGCAGCGCCCTAGACGGAGCCTACAATGAGCAGTTCTTC.

The chain links TRBV9 to TRBJ2-3; D unresolved. Germline V gene data show CDR1 as SGDLS and CDR2 as YYNGEE. CDR3 length: 13 residues. Trimming cost V 1 base and J 2 bases, with 5 bases left between them. The CDR3 reads CASSVFNTDTQYF. DNA for the CDR3: TGTGCCAGCAGCGTATTTAACACAGATACGCAGTATTTT.

The chain has TRBV29-1 and TRBJ2-1; 11 bases line up with TRBD2. Germline V lookup: CDR1 SQVTM, CDR2 ANQGSEA. The CDR3 has 13 residues. Unmatched junction bases numbered 0, after V lost 4 bases and J lost 4 bases. DNA of the CDR3: TGCAGCGTTGGACTAGCGGGGTACAATGAGCAGTTCTTC. It is translated as CSVGLAGYNEQFF.

The chain links TRBV5-6 to TRBJ2-5, with D unresolved. The germline V gene encodes CDR1 SGHDT and CDR2 YYEEEE. Trimming shortened V by 3 bases and J by 5 bases, and 17 bases separated the two germline ends. There are 15 residues in the CDR3. CDR3 in DNA: TGTGCCAGCAGCTCCAATGGATTGGCCCGGGAGACCCAGTACTTC. This sequence encodes CASSSNGLARETQYF.

The rearrangement uses TRBV27 and TRBJ1-3; TRBD1 might be the D (5 bases). Looked up from germline, CDR1 is MNHEY and CDR2 is SMNVEV (reference sequence). V dropped 5 bases and J dropped 0 bases, with 11 bases sitting between them. This CDR3 is 15 amino acids long. In DNA, the CDR3 is TGTGCCAGCAGTCCCGGGACGGGCTCTGGAAACACCATATATTTT. Translated, it gives CASSPGTGSGNTIYF.

The chain carries TRBV2 and TRBJ2-7; D possibly corresponds to TRBD1 (6 bases). Germline CDR1 and CDR2: SNHLY and FYNNEI. Trimming took off 7 bases at V and 3 bases at J, with 22 bases between the two ends. The CDR3 is 16 residues long. In DNA form, the CDR3 reads TGTGCCAGCAATGGTGTCGGTCGGGACATGGACTACGAGCAGTACTTC. Residues: CASNGVGRDMDYEQYF.

In this sample, this clone turned up a few times. V is TRBV5-1 and J is TRBJ2-1; D possibly corresponds to TRBD1 (6 bases). V lost 1 base to trimming and J lost 3 bases, with 8 bases between them. The CDR3 is 14 residues long. Germline loops: CDR1 SGHRS, CDR2 YFSETQ. The CDR3 coding sequence is TGCGCCAGCAGCTTGTCAGGGGTCTACAATGAGCAGTTCTTC. Amino acids: CASSLSGVYNEQFF.

This chain links TRBV7-6 with TRBJ2-7; D may be TRBD2 (6 bases). The CDR3 loop spans 15 amino acids. V lost 1 base and J 4 bases, leaving 14 bases between the germline ends. Germline V gene lookup returns CDR1 SGHVS and CDR2 FNYEAQ. CDR3 sequence reads: CASSLGGGERYEQYF. The CDR3 bases are TGTGCCAGCAGCTTAGGGGGAGGAGAACGGTACGAGCAGTACTTC.

This clone was observed a single time. V and J are TRBV10-3 and TRBJ2-1; the D gene is possibly TRBD2 (5 bases). Trimming stripped 4 bases from V and 5 bases from J, with 15 bases between. Germline CDR1 reads ENHRY; CDR2 reads SYGVKD. The CDR3 runs to 15 residues. In DNA, the CDR3 is TGTGCCATCAGTGCGAAGTGGCGGGTTGACAATGAGCAGTTCTTC. This translates into CAISAKWRVDNEQFF.

The V gene is TRBV28, the J gene TRBJ1-2; 8 positions agree with TRBD1. This CDR3 comprises 14 residues. V shed 3 bases and J 2 bases; nucleotides not matched to a gene: 2. The germline gives CDR1 MDHEN, CDR2 SYDVKM. In DNA, the CDR3 is TGTGCCAGCAGTTTTACAGGGGGGAACTATGGCTACACCTTC. As protein: CASSFTGGNYGYTF.

The J gene is TRBJ2-1, the V gene TRBV19; D remains unclear. With 3 bases removed from V and 2 bases from J, the gap between germline ends came to 11 bases. The germline gives CDR1 LNHDA, CDR2 SQIVND (reference sequence). This CDR3 has 15 amino acids. CDR3 protein: CASSILDQAYNEQFF. The CDR3 DNA reads TGTGCCAGTAGTATCTTAGACCAGGCCTACAATGAGCAGTTCTTC.

In the case of this clone: The sample contains more than one DNA sequence encoding this CDR3. The J gene is TRBJ2-7, the V gene TRBV7-9; D not resolved. The CDR3 runs to 13 residues. The germline V and J ends were trimmed by 4 bases and 1 base, with 8 bases remaining between them. Germline CDR1 and CDR2: SEHNR and FQNEAQ (reference sequence). CDR3 region: CASSSPGSYEQYF. The CDR3 nucleotides are TGTGCCAGCAGCTCCCCCGGGTCCTACGAGCAGTACTTC.

J is TRBJ2-1 and V is TRBV10-2; weak D call: TRBD2 (5 bases). Germline CDR1 and CDR2: WSHSY and SAAADI. This CDR3 region has 14 residues. The germline V and J ends were trimmed by 2 bases and 7 bases, with 12 bases remaining between them. The CDR3 region has the DNA TGCGCCAGCAGTGAGGATCTAGCTCGAAATGAGCAGTTCTTC. Protein sequence: CASSEDLARNEQFF.